A selection of T cell receptor beta chains follows, all from one sample in a study of blood T cells in healthy people across ages. One entry per CDR3 protein results from TCRdb running MiXCR on the 5' RACE reads. The sample lists approximately 780,000 distinct CDR3 sequences, roughly 24% occurring once. These data also featured in a second study, about T cells of mothers and their children.

Sequenced: blood. The receptors come from a boy younger than 18 in good health. The CDR3 runs from the conserved cysteine through the conserved F or W. Each record gives: CDR3 length, V gene, D gene, clone size, J gene, CDR3 protein, CDR3 DNA. A D gene is named only where the DNA matches it firmly. Rows may omit the clone size; those that give it use once, few, many or a size class.

CDR3 length: 14; V gene: TRBV15; D gene: TRBD1; clone size: .; J gene: TRBJ1-4; CDR3 protein: CATSRRGLNEKLFF; CDR3 DNA: TGTGCCACCAGCAGAAGGGGGCTAAATGAAAAACTGTTTTTT
CDR3 length: 15; V gene: TRBV19; D gene: .; clone size: .; J gene: TRBJ2-1; CDR3 protein: CASSIGGISYNEQFF; CDR3 DNA: TGTGCCAGTAGTATAGGGGGGATATCCTACAATGAGCAGTTCTTC
CDR3 length: 15; V gene: TRBV5-1; D gene: .; clone size: .; J gene: TRBJ2-5; CDR3 protein: CASSLRGYPEETQYF; CDR3 DNA: TGCGCCAGCAGCCTGAGGGGGTACCCAGAAGAGACCCAGTACTTC
CDR3 length: 20; V gene: TRBV21-1; D gene: .; clone size: .; J gene: TRBJ2-3; CDR3 protein: CASSKAKRVETRPTGDTQYF; CDR3 DNA: TGTGCCAGCAGCAAAGCGAAGAGGGTCGAGACTAGGCCCACAGGGGATACGCAGTATTTT
CDR3 length: 16; V gene: TRBV9; D gene: .; clone size: .; J gene: TRBJ2-1; CDR3 protein: CASSARGAASYNEQFF; CDR3 DNA: TGTGCCAGCAGCGCGAGGGGAGCGGCCTCCTACAATGAGCAGTTCTTC
CDR3 length: 16; V gene: TRBV29-1; D gene: TRBD1; clone size: few; J gene: TRBJ2-2; CDR3 protein: CSVGDGTGGETGELFF; CDR3 DNA: TGCAGCGTCGGGGATGGGACAGGGGGAGAAACCGGGGAGCTGTTTTTT
CDR3 length: 14; V gene: TRBV7-3; D gene: .; clone size: .; J gene: TRBJ1-2; CDR3 protein: CASSLGTLQQGYTF; CDR3 DNA: TGTGCCAGCAGCTTGGGGACACTTCAACAGGGCTACACCTTC
CDR3 length: 13; V gene: TRBV30; D gene: TRBD1; clone size: .; J gene: TRBJ2-7; CDR3 protein: CAWSRDSSYEQYF; CDR3 DNA: TGTGCCTGGAGCCGGGACAGTTCCTACGAGCAGTACTTC
CDR3 length: 15; V gene: TRBV3-1; D gene: .; clone size: .; J gene: TRBJ2-5; CDR3 protein: CASKGKWGHLETQYF; CDR3 DNA: TGTGCCAGCAAGGGAAAGTGGGGTCACTTGGAGACCCAGTACTTC
CDR3 length: 13; V gene: TRBV29-1; D gene: .; clone size: few; J gene: TRBJ2-7; CDR3 protein: CSVDRRGPKEQYF; CDR3 DNA: TGCAGCGTTGATCGCCGGGGGCCTAAGGAGCAGTACTTC
CDR3 length: 15; V gene: TRBV15; D gene: .; clone size: .; J gene: TRBJ1-1; CDR3 protein: CATSRERQGRMKAFF; CDR3 DNA: TGTGCCACCAGCAGAGAAAGGCAGGGGCGCATGAAGGCTTTCTTT
CDR3 length: 14; V gene: TRBV6-1; D gene: .; clone size: .; J gene: TRBJ2-5; CDR3 protein: CASSEGSIIETQYF; CDR3 DNA: TGTGCCAGCAGTGAAGGGTCCATAATCGAGACCCAGTACTTC
CDR3 length: 15; V gene: TRBV6-1; D gene: TRBD2; clone size: .; J gene: TRBJ2-3; CDR3 protein: CASSGGRVGADTQYF; CDR3 DNA: TGTGCCAGCAGTGGCGGGAGGGTCGGGGCTGATACGCAGTATTTT
CDR3 length: 13; V gene: TRBV28; D gene: .; clone size: many; J gene: TRBJ1-4; CDR3 protein: CASRERLDEKLFF; CDR3 DNA: TGTGCCAGCAGAGAACGATTGGATGAAAAACTGTTTTTT
CDR3 length: 14; V gene: TRBV20-1; D gene: .; clone size: .; J gene: TRBJ1-3; CDR3 protein: CSAALTGSGNTIYF; CDR3 DNA: TGCAGTGCTGCTTTAACAGGGTCAGGAAACACCATATATTTT
CDR3 length: 15; V gene: TRBV12-3/TRBV12-4; D gene: TRBD1; clone size: .; J gene: TRBJ2-2; CDR3 protein: CASSPRDRAPGELFF; CDR3 DNA: TGTGCCAGCAGCCCTAGGGACAGGGCCCCCGGGGAGCTGTTTTTT
CDR3 length: 11; V gene: TRBV20-1; D gene: TRBD1; clone size: .; J gene: TRBJ2-7; CDR3 protein: CSVPQGSEQYF; CDR3 DNA: TGCAGTGTTCCACAGGGGTCCGAGCAGTACTTC
CDR3 length: 17; V gene: TRBV5-1; D gene: .; clone size: .; J gene: TRBJ2-3; CDR3 protein: CASRNGYRGTNTDTQYF; CDR3 DNA: TGCGCCAGCAGAAACGGGTATCGAGGGACAAACACAGATACGCAGTATTTT
CDR3 length: 16; V gene: TRBV9; D gene: .; clone size: few; J gene: TRBJ1-1; CDR3 protein: CASSVGGGMMNTEAFF; CDR3 DNA: TGTGCCAGCAGCGTTGGAGGAGGGATGATGAACACTGAAGCTTTCTTT
CDR3 length: 16; V gene: TRBV27; D gene: TRBD1; clone size: .; J gene: TRBJ2-6; CDR3 protein: CASRPGQGFGANVLTF; CDR3 DNA: TGTGCCAGCAGGCCGGGACAGGGGTTTGGGGCCAACGTCCTGACTTTC
CDR3 length: 14; V gene: TRBV12-3/TRBV12-4; D gene: .; clone size: .; J gene: TRBJ1-2; CDR3 protein: CASSPVGGNYGYTF; CDR3 DNA: TGTGCCAGCAGCCCTGTGGGGGGTAACTATGGCTACACCTTC
CDR3 length: 15; V gene: TRBV9; D gene: TRBD1; clone size: .; J gene: TRBJ2-2; CDR3 protein: CASSVQGAGTGELFF; CDR3 DNA: TGTGCCAGCAGCGTACAGGGGGCGGGCACCGGGGAGCTGTTTTTT
CDR3 length: 14; V gene: TRBV7-2; D gene: TRBD1; clone size: many; J gene: TRBJ1-4; CDR3 protein: CASSFTGGSEKLFF; CDR3 DNA: TGTGCCAGCAGCTTCACAGGGGGCAGTGAAAAACTGTTTTTT
CDR3 length: 15; V gene: TRBV29-1; D gene: .; clone size: .; J gene: TRBJ1-3; CDR3 protein: CSVEDAGARGNTIYF; CDR3 DNA: TGCAGCGTTGAAGACGCGGGGGCGCGTGGAAACACCATATATTTT
CDR3 length: 16; V gene: TRBV6-6; D gene: .; clone size: .; J gene: TRBJ2-5; CDR3 protein: CASSYSERPHGETQYF; CDR3 DNA: TGTGCCAGCAGTTACTCGGAGAGACCGCACGGAGAGACCCAGTACTTC
CDR3 length: 13; V gene: TRBV7-9; D gene: TRBD1; clone size: many; J gene: TRBJ1-1; CDR3 protein: CASSWDRNTEAFF; CDR3 DNA: TGTGCCAGCAGCTGGGACAGAAACACTGAAGCTTTCTTT
CDR3 length: 14; V gene: TRBV29-1; D gene: .; clone size: .; J gene: TRBJ2-1; CDR3 protein: CSVQTQSSYNEQFF; CDR3 DNA: TGCAGCGTGCAGACACAAAGCTCCTACAATGAGCAGTTCTTC
CDR3 length: 11; V gene: TRBV3-1; D gene: .; clone size: .; J gene: TRBJ1-1; CDR3 protein: CASSRGLGAFF; CDR3 DNA: TGTGCCAGCAGCCGGGGCCTCGGGGCTTTCTTT
CDR3 length: 12; V gene: TRBV12-3/TRBV12-4; D gene: .; clone size: many; J gene: TRBJ1-1; CDR3 protein: CASREGNTEAFF; CDR3 DNA: TGTGCCAGCAGGGAGGGGAACACTGAAGCTTTCTTT
CDR3 length: 16; V gene: TRBV3-1; D gene: .; clone size: .; J gene: TRBJ2-1; CDR3 protein: CASSQDTASSNHEQFF; CDR3 DNA: TGTGCCAGCAGCCAAGATACGGCTAGCTCGAATCATGAGCAGTTCTTC
CDR3 length: 15; V gene: TRBV6-1; D gene: .; clone size: few; J gene: TRBJ2-6; CDR3 protein: CASSEVFSGANVLTF; CDR3 DNA: TGTGCCAGCAGTGAGGTCTTCTCTGGGGCCAACGTCCTGACTTTC
CDR3 length: 16; V gene: TRBV5-1; D gene: TRBD1; clone size: .; J gene: TRBJ2-1; CDR3 protein: CASSLMGQGEQETQCF; CDR3 DNA: TGCGCCAGCAGCCTAATGGGACAGGGAGAGCAAGAGACCCAGTGCTTC
CDR3 length: 14; V gene: TRBV29-1; D gene: .; clone size: many; J gene: TRBJ2-3; CDR3 protein: CSAPGQEITDTQYF; CDR3 DNA: TGCAGCGCCCCAGGACAAGAAATCACAGATACGCAGTATTTT
CDR3 length: 14; V gene: TRBV7-9; D gene: .; clone size: few; J gene: TRBJ2-3; CDR3 protein: CASQPRDTKYTQYF; CDR3 DNA: TGTGCCAGCCAGCCCCGGGACACCAAATATACGCAGTATTTT
CDR3 length: 14; V gene: TRBV2; D gene: TRBD1; clone size: few; J gene: TRBJ2-1; CDR3 protein: CASSDWTGTDEQFF; CDR3 DNA: TGTGCCAGCAGTGACTGGACAGGGACGGATGAGCAGTTCTTC
CDR3 length: 15; V gene: TRBV12-3/TRBV12-4; D gene: .; clone size: many; J gene: TRBJ2-1; CDR3 protein: CASSLGGGPYNEQFF; CDR3 DNA: TGTGCCAGCAGTTTAGGCGGGGGCCCGTACAATGAGCAGTTCTTC
CDR3 length: 18; V gene: TRBV5-5; D gene: TRBD1; clone size: .; J gene: TRBJ2-4; CDR3 protein: CASSSPGQGAFAKNIQYF; CDR3 DNA: TGTGCCAGCAGCTCGCCTGGACAGGGGGCTTTTGCCAAAAACATTCAGTACTTC
CDR3 length: 20; V gene: TRBV11-1; D gene: TRBD2; clone size: .; J gene: TRBJ2-5; CDR3 protein: CASSLEVWIAGVQYQETQYF; CDR3 DNA: TGTGCCAGCAGCTTAGAGGTTTGGATAGCGGGGGTTCAGTACCAAGAGACCCAGTACTTC
CDR3 length: 17; V gene: TRBV28; D gene: .; clone size: few; J gene: TRBJ1-5; CDR3 protein: CASSLVQAADMNQPQHF; CDR3 DNA: TGTGCCAGCAGTTTAGTCCAGGCGGCAGATATGAATCAGCCCCAGCATTTT
CDR3 length: 16; V gene: TRBV6-6; D gene: .; clone size: .; J gene: TRBJ1-2; CDR3 protein: CASVNEAEFFNYGYTF; CDR3 DNA: TGTGCCAGTGTTAACGAGGCGGAATTTTTTAACTATGGCTACACCTTC
CDR3 length: 14; V gene: TRBV28; D gene: .; clone size: .; J gene: TRBJ1-1; CDR3 protein: CASRVGYRYTEAFF; CDR3 DNA: TGTGCCAGCAGGGTCGGGTACAGGTACACTGAAGCTTTCTTT
CDR3 length: 16; V gene: TRBV9; D gene: .; clone size: .; J gene: TRBJ2-5; CDR3 protein: CASSAELVRSQETQYF; CDR3 DNA: TGTGCCAGCAGCGCCGAACTAGTTCGATCCCAAGAGACCCAGTACTTC
CDR3 length: 13; V gene: TRBV5-1; D gene: TRBD1; clone size: few; J gene: TRBJ2-7; CDR3 protein: CASSLLGGDEQYF; CDR3 DNA: TGCGCCAGCAGCTTGTTAGGGGGCGACGAGCAGTACTTC
CDR3 length: 17; V gene: TRBV28; D gene: .; clone size: .; J gene: TRBJ2-3; CDR3 protein: CASSLKRRLFTTDTQYF; CDR3 DNA: TGTGCCAGCAGTTTAAAGCGCCGACTCTTTACTACAGATACGCAGTATTTT
CDR3 length: 18; V gene: TRBV5-1; D gene: TRBD1; clone size: .; J gene: TRBJ2-4; CDR3 protein: CASSLGDRGTRTKNIQYF; CDR3 DNA: TGCGCCAGCAGCTTGGGGGACAGGGGGACAAGGACCAAAAACATTCAGTACTTC
CDR3 length: 15; V gene: TRBV5-1; D gene: TRBD1; clone size: once; J gene: TRBJ2-5; CDR3 protein: CASSRTTGTAETQYF; CDR3 DNA: TGCGCCAGCAGCCGAACAACAGGGACAGCCGAGACCCAGTACTTC
CDR3 length: 14; V gene: TRBV7-3; D gene: TRBD2; clone size: .; J gene: TRBJ2-1; CDR3 protein: CASSPAPGGAEQFF; CDR3 DNA: TGTGCCAGCAGCCCAGCCCCGGGGGGGGCTGAGCAGTTCTTC
CDR3 length: 14; V gene: TRBV10-3; D gene: TRBD1; clone size: few; J gene: TRBJ2-1; CDR3 protein: CAIQSSGTDNEQFF; CDR3 DNA: TGTGCCATTCAGTCTTCCGGGACAGACAATGAGCAGTTCTTC
CDR3 length: 14; V gene: TRBV7-6; D gene: .; clone size: few; J gene: TRBJ2-7; CDR3 protein: CASSLEGPSYEQYF; CDR3 DNA: TGTGCCAGCAGCTTGGAGGGGCCATCCTACGAGCAGTACTTC